The 28 T cell receptor beta chains presented below share a single source sample, sequenced in a study of human T cells and chemical hapten exposure. It was unfractionated whole blood from which total RNA was extracted. TCRdb fed the 5' RACE reads into MiXCR, producing one record per CDR3 protein. The repertoire consists of about 120,000 distinct CDR3 sequences, with 15% to 20% occurring once and the leading ten covering around 2.7%. These receptors were collected from a human donor in good health.

This clonotype was observed a few times. This chain joins TRBV5-1 and TRBJ2-2, with 7 bases that match TRBD1. The trim removed 7 bases at V and 8 bases at J, leaving 8 bases unmatched. This CDR3 contains 13 residues. Germline V gene lookup returns CDR1 SGHRS and CDR2 YFSETQ. The CDR3 protein is CASAQGFEGELFF. Written as DNA, the CDR3 is TGCGCCAGCGCACAGGGGTTTGAAGGGGAGCTGTTTTTT.

The chain joins TRBV30 to TRBJ1-5; no reliable D call. The V and J ends lost 3 bases and 5 bases respectively, with 20 bases between them. The CDR3 loop spans 16 amino acids. Germline-derived CDR1 and CDR2 are GTSNPN and SVGIG (reference sequence). In DNA, the CDR3 is TGTGCCTGGAGCGTACCCAGGCTTTTGAGGGATCAGCCCCAGCATTTT. Amino acids: CAWSVPRLLRDQPQHF.

This clonotype has more than one count but fewer than ten. The chain employs TRBV10-1 and TRBJ1-1; D is ambiguous. The CDR3 loop spans 17 amino acids. CDR1 and CDR2 (germline): WNHNN, SYGVQD (reference sequence). V was cut by 0 bases and J by 5 bases, with 19 bases left in between. CDR3 bases: TGCGCCAGCAGTGAGTCGAATCCATTCTCCCCGAGGACTGAAGCTTTCTTT. This translates into CASSESNPFSPRTEAFF.

The rearrangement links TRBV6-5 to TRBJ2-1, with 13 bases that match TRBD2. V lost 4 bases to trimming and J lost 14 bases; unmatched junction nucleotides: 11. The CDR3 loop spans 15 amino acids. Per germline, CDR1 MNHEY and CDR2 SVGAGI. In nucleotides, the CDR3 is TGTGCCAGCAGTTCCCCGGGACTAGCGGGGCCTGGGGAGTTCTTC. Translation: CASSSPGLAGPGEFF.

The chain recombines TRBV5-6 with TRBJ1-5; TRBD1 is a possible D gene (5 bases). The CDR3 has 17 amino acids. Germline V gene data show CDR1 as SGHDT and CDR2 as YYEEEE. V lost 5 bases and J lost 1, with 19 bases in between. CDR3 loop: CASSMGGRGRSNQPQHF. The CDR3 DNA follows: TGTGCCAGCAGTATGGGAGGGAGGGGCAGGAGCAATCAGCCCCAGCATTTT. The full variable domain, in which reference TRBV5-6 and TRBJ1-5 provide the parts outside the CDR3, is DAGVTQSPTHLIKTRGQQVTLRCSPKSGHDTVSWYQQALGQGPQFIFQYYEEEERQRGNFPDRFSGHQFPNYSSELNVNALLLGDSALYLCASSMGGRGRSNQPQHFGDGTRLSIL.

This clonotype occurred a few times. V usage is TRBV5-5 and J usage is TRBJ2-2; D is perhaps TRBD2 (6 bases). This CDR3 has 17 residues. CDR1 SGHKS and CDR2 YYEKEE come from the germline V gene (reference sequence). V was trimmed by 5 bases and J by 3 bases, leaving 20 bases between them. The DNA for the CDR3 is TGTGCCAGCAGTCAGGACGGGACTTCGCAGGACACCGGGGAGCTGTTTTTT. Amino acid sequence: CASSQDGTSQDTGELFF.

The chain couples TRBV28 to TRBJ1-2, with D perhaps matching TRBD1 (6 bases). The CDR3 totals 15 residues. V lost 7 bases to trimming and J lost 0 bases, with 15 bases between them. Germline CDR1 and CDR2: MDHEN and SYDVKM. The CDR3 loop reads CASIDNTGTNYGYTF. For the CDR3, the DNA is TGTGCCAGCATCGACAATACAGGGACTAACTATGGCTACACCTTC.

The table lists this clonotype with a few counts. The chain couples TRBV24-1 to TRBJ2-1; a possible D gene is TRBD2 (5 bases). The germline CDR1 and CDR2 sequences are KGHDR and SFDVKD. Trimming took off 7 bases at V and 8 bases at J, with 14 bases between the two ends. There are 13 residues in the CDR3. The CDR3 sequence: CATSDGMGDEQFF. Written as DNA, the CDR3 is TGTGCCACCAGCGACGGGATGGGCGATGAGCAGTTCTTC.

This clonotype was seen many times. The CDR3 sequence: CASSESGDYQPQHF. In DNA form, the CDR3 reads TGCGCCAGCAGTGAGTCGGGGGACTATCAGCCCCAGCATTTT. The chain links TRBV10-2 to TRBJ1-5; tentatively, D is TRBD1 (5 bases). Germline CDR1 WSHSY, CDR2 SAAADI. Deletions cut 0 bases from V and 5 bases from J, with 8 bases between. The CDR3 covers 14 residues.

The chain links TRBV27 to TRBJ1-5; D remains unclear. Germline CDR1 is MNHEY and CDR2 is SMNVEV (reference sequence). Trimming shortened V by 1 base and J by 9 bases, and 7 bases separated the two germline ends. The CDR3 sequence is 12 residues long. The CDR3 bases are TGTGCCAGCAGTTTATATAAAGGGCCCCAGCATTTT. The encoded protein is CASSLYKGPQHF.

This clonotype occurred many times. The chain has TRBV4-2 and TRBJ2-1; the match to TRBD2 covers 8 bases. CDR3 length equals 16 residues. Unmatched junction bases numbered 1, after V lost 0 bases and J lost 0 bases. The germline CDR1 and CDR2 sequences are LGHNA and YNFKEQ. The CDR3 DNA sequence: TGTGCCAGCAGCCAAGAACTAGCGGTCTCCTACAATGAGCAGTTCTTC. It is translated as CASSQELAVSYNEQFF.

This clonotype was counted a few times. V usage is TRBV3-1 and J usage is TRBJ1-6; the D gene is possibly TRBD1 (5 bases). V lost 0 bases, J lost 0 bases, and 15 bases lay in between. The germline CDR1 and CDR2 sequences are LGHDT and YNNKEL (reference sequence). This CDR3 is 19 amino acids long. In DNA, the CDR3 is TGTGCCAGCAGCCAAGAAGGCCGCGACAGACGCTCCTATAATTCACCCCTCCACTTT. Translation: CASSQEGRDRRSYNSPLHF.

Only a few counts were recorded for this clonotype. The chain couples TRBV7-9 to TRBJ2-1; the D gene is possibly TRBD1 (6 bases). The CDR3 consists of 12 residues. Germline loops: CDR1 SEHNR, CDR2 FQNEAQ (reference sequence). The V and J ends lost 3 bases and 15 bases respectively, with 15 bases between them. The CDR3 nucleotides read TGTGCCAGCAGCTTCGGCAGGGGCGACGGGTTCTTC. It encodes CASSFGRGDGFF.

The genes are TRBV6-6 and TRBJ1-2, with TRBD1 matching over 10 bases. V shed 5 bases and J 4 bases; nucleotides not matched to a gene: 7. The CDR3 contains 15 residues. Germline CDR1 is MNHNY and CDR2 is SVGAGI (reference sequence). For the CDR3, the DNA is TGTGCCAGCAGTCCCGGGACAGGGGAGGGCTATGGCTACACCTTC. Translating it yields CASSPGTGEGYGYTF.

The chain combines TRBV4-1 with TRBJ2-7, with no clear D. Looked up from germline, CDR1 is MGHRA and CDR2 is YSYEKL. Trimming removed 4 bases from V and 2 bases from J, with 12 bases in between. The CDR3 has 14 residues. CDR3 DNA sequence: TGCGCCAGCAGCCCGGCAGGAGTCACCTACGAGCAGTACTTC. This codes for CASSPAGVTYEQYF.

V is TRBV7-3 and J is TRBJ2-5, with 8 bases aligning to TRBD2. The J segment lost 10 bases and the V segment lost 5 bases, leaving 9 bases of the junction unmatched. This CDR3 has 13 residues. Germline V CDR1 and CDR2: SGHTA, FQGTGA. The CDR3 bases are TGTGCCAGCAGCCCTGCGGGAGGAATGGACCAGTACTTC. This translates into CASSPAGGMDQYF.

The chain is built from TRBV29-1 and TRBJ2-2; tentative D call: TRBD2 (5 bases). The V gene's germline CDR1 is SQVTM and CDR2 ANQGSEA. The V and J ends lost 1 base and 0 bases respectively, with 9 bases between them. The CDR3 loop spans 15 amino acids. The CDR3: CSVEVNSANTGELFF. Here the CDR3 DNA reads TGCAGCGTTGAAGTTAATAGCGCGAACACCGGGGAGCTGTTTTTT.

The J gene is TRBJ1-3, the V gene TRBV24-1; D possibly corresponds to TRBD1 (5 bases). Looked up from germline, CDR1 is KGHDR and CDR2 is SFDVKD. CDR3 length: 15 amino acids. The germline V and J ends were trimmed by 4 bases and 2 bases, with 11 bases remaining between them. The DNA of the CDR3 is TGTGCCACCAGTGACCAGGGCGAGACTGGAAACACCATATATTTT. Translation: CATSDQGETGNTIYF.

In this sample, this clonotype turned up a few times. The J gene is TRBJ1-2, the V gene TRBV30; a weak D match, TRBD1 (6 bases). This CDR3 is 12 amino acids long. V shed 0 bases and J shed 12 bases, with 14 bases lying between them. Germline values: CDR1 GTSNPN, CDR2 SVGIG (reference sequence). The CDR3 DNA follows: TGTGCCTGGAGTGTACCGTCCGGGGGCCACACCTTC. Translated, it gives CAWSVPSGGHTF.

The V call is TRBV27, the J call TRBJ2-7; 15 positions agree with TRBD2. V shed 4 bases, J shed 4 bases, and the junction held 11 bases outside the gene matches. The V gene's germline CDR1 is MNHEY and CDR2 SMNVEV (reference sequence). The CDR3 is 18 amino acids. In DNA form, the CDR3 reads TGTGCCAGCAGTTCTATTGGACTAGCGGGAGGGCCGGGATACGAGCAGTACTTC. Translating it yields CASSSIGLAGGPGYEQYF.

V and J are TRBV29-1 and TRBJ2-3, with 12 bases aligning to TRBD2. After removal of 6 bases from V and 5 bases from J, the junction contained 6 bases not matched to a gene. The CDR3 spans 14 residues. Germline lookup yields CDR1 SQVTM and CDR2 ANQGSEA. The CDR3 region is CSVNLAGGLDTQYF. CDR3 in DNA: TGCAGCGTGAACCTAGCGGGAGGGTTAGATACGCAGTATTTT.

There are a few counts of this clonotype. The rearrangement uses TRBV4-1 and TRBJ2-2; 12 positions match TRBD2. The V and J ends lost 1 base and 2 bases, in that order; junction bases with no gene match: 2. The CDR3 sequence is 17 residues long. Germline values: CDR1 MGHRA, CDR2 YSYEKL. The CDR3 reads CASSQGLAGVNTGELFF. Written as DNA, the CDR3 is TGCGCCAGCAGCCAAGGACTAGCGGGAGTCAACACCGGGGAGCTGTTTTTT.

This clonotype was recorded a few times. V is TRBV9 and J is TRBJ2-3; tentative D call: TRBD2 (6 bases). V lost 4 bases to trimming and J lost 1 base, with 13 bases between them. Per the germline V gene, CDR1 is SGDLS and CDR2 is YYNGEE. The CDR3 is made up of 15 amino acids. Written as DNA, the CDR3 is TGTGCCAGCAGCCCCCTTAGCGGCCGCACAGATACGCAGTATTTT. This translates into CASSPLSGRTDTQYF.

This clonotype was seen more than once but under ten times. The V call is TRBV12-5, the J call TRBJ2-1; 9 bases line up with TRBD2. This CDR3 contains 19 residues. V lost 5 bases, J lost 9 bases, and 23 bases stayed unmatched. The V gene's germline CDR1 is LGHNT and CDR2 FRNRAP. The CDR3 is CASGGPEWASGVKGGEQFF. The DNA of the CDR3 is TGTGCTAGTGGTGGTCCCGAGTGGGCTAGCGGGGTCAAAGGGGGTGAGCAGTTCTTC. The entire variable domain, with the rest obtained from reference TRBV12-5 and TRBJ2-1, is as follows: DARVTQTPRHKVTEMGQEVTMRCQPILGHNTVFWYRQTMMQGLELLAYFRNRAPLDDSGMPKDRFSAEMPDATLATLKIQPSEPRDSAVYFCASGGPEWASGVKGGEQFFGPGTRLTVL.

V and J are TRBV18 and TRBJ2-4; no clear D gene. V was shortened by 1 base and J by 0 bases, with 19 bases between the two germline ends. Germline V gene sequence: CDR1 KGHSH, CDR2 LQKENI. CDR3 size: 19 residues. The CDR3 DNA reads as TGTGCCAGCTCACCACTGGCAACCCCATTAACTCCAGCCAAAAACATTCAGTACTTC. As protein: CASSPLATPLTPAKNIQYF.

This clonotype has just a few counts. The V and J genes are TRBV6-5 and TRBJ2-7; D might be TRBD1 (5 bases). The CDR3 has 14 amino acids. V lost 2 bases, J lost 3 bases, and 11 bases lay in between. Germline CDR1 and CDR2: MNHEY and SVGAGI. The CDR3 reads CASSYAGQLYEQYF. For the CDR3, the DNA is TGTGCCAGCAGTTACGCAGGGCAACTCTACGAGCAGTACTTC.

This chain uses TRBV28 with TRBJ1-4; D is possibly TRBD1 (6 bases). CDR1 is MDHEN, CDR2 SYDVKM, per germline. Trimming removed 4 bases from V and 8 bases from J, with 17 bases in between. This CDR3 spans 15 amino acids. The DNA for the CDR3 is TGTGCCAGCAGTTCCGGGGGGGGGCGAAGAGAAAAACTGTTTTTT. It specifies CASSSGGGRREKLFF.

This clonotype was detected only a few times. The V call is TRBV27, the J call TRBJ2-2; no reliable D call. Germline V gene lookup returns CDR1 MNHEY and CDR2 SMNVEV (reference sequence). The V gene lost 3 bases and the J gene lost 6 bases, with 5 bases spanning the gap. There are 12 residues in the CDR3. CDR3 amino acids: CASSFPSGELFF. CDR3 DNA sequence: TGTGCCAGCAGTTTTCCGTCCGGGGAGCTGTTTTTT.